The next 32 T cell receptor beta chains were all read from a single sample in a study of blood T cells in healthy people across ages. It was with a sample-barcoded 5' primer and a J-beta primer mix that a second PCR of roughly 7 to 12 cycles was run. Each CDR3 protein is one row after TCRdb ran MiXCR on the 5' RACE reads. Of 730,000 or so distinct CDR3 sequences listed, less than 45% were seen once; the top ten hold around 30%. Sequenced: blood. Source of these receptors: an elderly man in good health.

The rearrangement joins TRBV20-1 to TRBJ2-7, with 13 bases identical to TRBD2. The CDR3 spans 15 residues. Germline values: CDR1 DFQATT, CDR2 SNEGSKA (reference sequence). V was pared by 5 bases and J by 7 bases, with 11 bases of the junction left unmatched. The CDR3 nucleotides read TGCAGTGCTGGCGGGACTAGCGGGAACTACAATGAGCAGTACTTC. Amino acids: CSAGGTSGNYNEQYF.

The CDR3 sequence is CASSVERGDCNEQFF. The DNA of the CDR3 is TGTGCCAGCAGCGTAGAACGGGGGGATTGCAATGAGCAGTTCTTC. The gene calls are TRBV7-2 and TRBJ2-1; 7 nucleotides match TRBD2. The junction had 10 bases not matched to a gene; V was cut back by 5 bases and J by 6 bases. This CDR3 region has 15 residues. Germline lookup yields CDR1 SGHTA and CDR2 FQGNSA.

This chain links TRBV2 with TRBJ1-1; D is uncertain. Trimming took off 7 bases at V and 5 bases at J, with 11 bases between the two ends. This CDR3 is built from 12 residues. Looked up from germline, CDR1 is SNHLY and CDR2 is FYNNEI. CDR3 nucleotides: TGTGCCAGCACCGGCGAGGTAACTGAAGCTTTCTTT. Its protein product is CASTGEVTEAFF.

This clonotype was seen only a few times. This chain joins TRBV20-1 and TRBJ2-5; D is possibly TRBD1 (6 bases). Trimming cost V 1 base and J 1 base, with 13 bases left between them. The germline CDR1 and CDR2 sequences are DFQATT and SNEGSKA (reference sequence). The CDR3 spans 15 residues. CDR3 DNA: TGCAGTGCTAGAGGGGGGCCCGAGAGCCAAGAGACCCAGTACTTC. Protein sequence: CSARGGPESQETQYF.

This clonotype was seen many times. V gene TRBV6-2 or TRBV6-3 combines with J gene TRBJ2-4; D not resolved. The CDR3 has 14 residues. V gave up 8 bases and J gave up 2 bases, with 13 bases separating them. Per the germline V gene, CDR1 is MNHEY and CDR2 is SVGEGT. This chain's CDR3 is CASVPQSTKNIQYF. The CDR3 DNA is TGTGCCAGCGTCCCACAGTCAACCAAAAACATTCAGTACTTC.

This clonotype was recorded a few times. The chain is built from TRBV2 and TRBJ2-1; TRBD2 matches at 12 bases. Germline-derived CDR1 and CDR2 are SNHLY and FYNNEI. CDR3 size: 16 residues. V lost 4 bases and J lost 6; bases outside the gene matches: 7. CDR3 amino acids: CASSGLAGGVANEQFF. CDR3 DNA: TGTGCCAGCAGTGGGCTAGCGGGAGGGGTAGCCAATGAGCAGTTCTTC.

The chain uses TRBV10-3 and TRBJ2-5, with D maybe TRBD2 (5 bases). The DNA end favors TRBJ2-7, so the J call may be wrong. The CDR3 consists of 14 residues. CDR1 ENHRY and CDR2 SYGVKD come from the germline V gene. Here the CDR3 DNA reads TGTGCCATCAGTGCACCCCGGGATTATGCCGAGCAGTACTTC. As protein: CAISAPRDYAEQYF.

This clonotype has more than one count but fewer than ten. This chain connects TRBV7-6 to TRBJ1-4, with D maybe TRBD1 (6 bases). This CDR3 is 15 amino acids long. CDR1 and CDR2 (germline): SGHVS, FNYEAQ. The ends were cut back, 5 bases at V and 10 bases at J, with 20 bases in the middle. The CDR3 region is CASSPDGGLKGKLFF. The DNA of the CDR3 is TGTGCCAGCAGCCCGGACGGGGGGCTTAAGGGAAAACTGTTTTTT.

The chain combines TRBV12-3 or TRBV12-4 with TRBJ1-2; D perhaps matches TRBD1 (5 bases). The V end was cut by 0 bases, the J end by 4 bases, with 9 bases between. This CDR3 region has 14 residues. CDR3 loop: CASSLAGPAYGYTF. The CDR3 DNA is TGTGCCAGCAGTTTAGCGGGACCGGCCTATGGCTACACCTTC.

This clonotype was picked up a small number of times. The V gene is TRBV5-1, the J gene TRBJ1-1, with TRBD1 as a possible D gene (5 bases). The germline CDR1 and CDR2 sequences are SGHRS and YFSETQ. This CDR3 has 16 amino acids. Trimming cost V 0 bases and J 0 bases, with 12 bases left between them. The chain's CDR3 is CASSLGQRLMNTEAFF. CDR3 in DNA: TGCGCCAGCAGCTTGGGACAGCGTCTCATGAACACTGAAGCTTTCTTT.

The rearrangement uses TRBV28 and TRBJ2-1, with D possibly matching TRBD2 (6 bases). The V end was cut by 7 bases, the J end by 5 bases, with 21 bases between. CDR1 is MDHEN, CDR2 SYDVKM, per germline. The CDR3 covers 16 residues. The CDR3, as DNA: TGTGCCAGCACCATCAGGGCGGGTGGGAGGCACAATGAGCAGTTCTTC. The encoded protein is CASTIRAGGRHNEQFF.

A word on this clonotype: This could be a read error, since a much larger clone is one nucleotide away. The V call is TRBV5-1, the J call TRBJ1-2, with a tentative D call TRBD1 (6 bases). This CDR3 spans 14 amino acids. Germline CDR1 and CDR2: SGHRS and YFSETQ. The CDR3 loop is CASSFGYRDDGCTF. CDR3 bases: TGCGCCAGCAGCTTTGGCTACAGGGACGATGGCTGCACCTTC. The variable domain in full, completed from reference TRBV5-1 and TRBJ1-2, reads KAGVTQTPRYLIKTRGQQVTLSCSPISGHRSVSWYQQTPGQGLQFLFEYFSETQRNKGNFPGRFSGRQFSNSRSEMNVSTLELGDSALYLCASSFGYRDDGCTFGSGTRLTVV.

This clonotype was picked up many times. This chain uses TRBV7-9 with TRBJ2-1; 10 nucleotides line up with TRBD2. Looked up from germline, CDR1 is SEHNR and CDR2 is FQNEAQ (reference sequence). V was clipped by 1 base and J by 15 bases; unmatched bases: 9. The CDR3 length is 14 residues. As DNA, the CDR3 is TGTGCCAGCAGCTTAGACGGGACTAGCGACGGGCGGTTCTTC. This sequence encodes CASSLDGTSDGRFF.

The chain uses TRBV5-1 and TRBJ2-7, with D maybe TRBD1 (5 bases). Germline CDR1 SGHRS, CDR2 YFSETQ. With 4 bases removed from V and 2 bases from J, the gap between germline ends came to 13 bases. The CDR3 has 14 amino acids. In nucleotides, the CDR3 is TGCGCCAGCAGCAAGACGCAGGGCCCCTACGAGCAGTACTTC. It specifies CASSKTQGPYEQYF.

The chain couples TRBV9 to TRBJ2-3; tentatively, D is TRBD1 (6 bases). Germline lookup yields CDR1 SGDLS and CDR2 YYNGEE. Trimming took off 4 bases at V and 5 bases at J, with 11 bases between the two ends. The CDR3 contains 13 residues. The CDR3 nucleotides read TGTGCCAGCAGCAAACAGGGTGAAGATACGCAGTATTTT. Its translation is CASSKQGEDTQYF.

The chain links TRBV12-3 or TRBV12-4 to TRBJ2-7, with TRBD1 identical over 8 bases. V gave up 3 bases and J gave up 5 bases; unmatched junction bases: 6. The CDR3 sequence is 14 residues long. The CDR3, as DNA: TGTGCCAGCAGTTTTTCCAGGGGGCGTCACGAGCAGTACTTC. Translating it yields CASSFSRGRHEQYF.

This clonotype appeared a few times. The rearrangement joins TRBV5-1 to TRBJ2-5, with D possibly TRBD1 on 5 matching bases. The germline V and J ends were trimmed by 2 bases and 2 bases, with 13 bases remaining between them. Germline V gene lookup returns CDR1 SGHRS and CDR2 YFSETQ. The CDR3 has 15 residues. CDR3 residues: CASSFMGRSQETQYF. CDR3 nucleotides: TGCGCCAGCAGCTTCATGGGGCGAAGTCAAGAGACCCAGTACTTC.

This clonotype has only a few counts. The rearrangement joins TRBV20-1 to TRBJ2-5; D unclear. With 0 bases removed from V and 5 bases from J, the gap between germline ends came to 13 bases. CDR1 and CDR2 (germline): DFQATT, SNEGSKA (reference sequence). The CDR3 has 14 residues. CDR3 DNA sequence: TGCAGTGCTAGAGAGGCAGCGCCGCTGGAGACCCAGTACTTC. It yields the protein CSAREAAPLETQYF.

This clonotype occurred once. The chain joins TRBV11-2 to TRBJ2-1; tentative D call: TRBD2 (6 bases). Germline values: CDR1 SGHAT, CDR2 FQNNGV. V lost 5 bases, J lost 12 bases, and 26 bases lay in between. The CDR3 runs to 16 residues. CDR3 sequence: CASSLRVTRWGDGQFF. The CDR3 DNA reads TGTGCCAGCAGCCTTAGGGTCACCCGATGGGGGGATGGGCAGTTCTTC.

This clonotype was detected a few times. The V gene is TRBV4-2, the J gene TRBJ2-5; TRBD1 is a possible D gene (6 bases). The V gene's germline CDR1 is LGHNA and CDR2 YNFKEQ. The CDR3 has 15 amino acids. Trimming stripped 1 base from V and 5 bases from J, with 14 bases between. CDR3 protein: CASSQVVQRGETQYF. CDR3 bases: TGTGCCAGCAGCCAAGTTGTACAAAGGGGGGAGACCCAGTACTTC.

A word on this clonotype: The germline gene is not matched at one end of the junction; a read error may be the cause. The V call is TRBV11-2, the J call TRBJ1-2; TRBD1 matches at 12 bases. The length of the CDR3 is 14 residues. Germline values: CDR1 SGHAT, CDR2 FQNNGV. In DNA form, the CDR3 reads TGTGCCAGCAGTCACGGGACAGGGGGCTATGGCTACGCCTTC. It yields the protein CASSHGTGGYGYAF.

The table lists this clonotype with many counts. The chain combines TRBV27 with TRBJ2-3; 14 positions agree with TRBD2. Germline CDR1 reads MNHEY; CDR2 reads SMNVEV (reference sequence). This CDR3 contains 15 residues. Losses at the gene ends were 4 bases for V and 5 bases for J; bases not matched to a gene: 2. CDR3 bases: TGTGCCAGCAGTTCCGGGACTAGCGGGAGAGATACGCAGTATTTT. Its protein product is CASSSGTSGRDTQYF.

This clonotype occurred a few times. The chain couples TRBV27 to TRBJ2-7; TRBD1 aligns across 11 bases. The germline V gene encodes CDR1 MNHEY and CDR2 SMNVEV (reference sequence). This CDR3 has 18 amino acids. With V trimmed by 1 base and J by 3 bases, 11 bases remained unmatched. In nucleotides, the CDR3 is TGTGCCAGCAGTTTATTAACCCTTTCCGGGACAGGGGGCTACGAGCAGTACTTC. Translated: CASSLLTLSGTGGYEQYF.

V usage is TRBV20-1 and J usage is TRBJ2-2; D is unresolved. This CDR3 contains 14 residues. Germline V lookup: CDR1 DFQATT, CDR2 SNEGSKA (reference sequence). V was trimmed by 4 bases and J by 5 bases, leaving 14 bases between them. Here the CDR3 reads CSATLSSQTGELFF. DNA for the CDR3: TGCAGTGCTACCTTAAGCAGCCAGACCGGGGAGCTGTTTTTT.

The chain combines TRBV7-6 with TRBJ2-7, with no clear D. The CDR3 has 15 residues. Trimming left V 2 bases short and J 1 base short, with 12 bases between. Germline V gene lookup returns CDR1 SGHVS and CDR2 FNYEAQ. Written as DNA, the CDR3 is TGTGCCAGCAGCTTACTGGCGGACCCTTCCTACGAGCAGTACTTC. It yields the protein CASSLLADPSYEQYF.

A single count supports this clonotype. The genes are TRBV5-4 and TRBJ2-1; 13 bases match TRBD2. V shed 0 bases, J shed 9 bases, and the junction held 6 bases outside the gene matches. Germline loops: CDR1 SGHNT, CDR2 YYREEE (reference sequence). This CDR3 is 16 amino acids long. This CDR3 reads CASSLGTSGSGTEQFF. In DNA form, the CDR3 reads TGTGCCAGCAGCTTGGGGACTAGCGGGAGTGGTACTGAGCAGTTCTTC.

The genes are TRBV7-2 and TRBJ2-1; 10 nucleotides match TRBD2. The CDR3 has 15 residues. Trimming removed 8 bases from V and 12 bases from J; junction bases left unmatched: 16. Germline loops: CDR1 SGHTA, CDR2 FQGNSA. Here the CDR3 DNA reads TGTGCCAGCGCCTCCGTCTTAGCGGGAGGCTCAATGCAGTTCTTC. The encoded protein is CASASVLAGGSMQFF. Variable domain in full (rest from reference TRBV7-2 and TRBJ2-1): GAGVSQSPSNKVTEKGKDVELRCDPISGHTALYWYRQSLGQGLEFLIYFQGNSAPDKSGLPSDRFSAERTGGSVSTLTIQRTQQEDSAVYLCASASVLAGGSMQFFGPGTRLTVL.

This clonotype was counted a few times. J is TRBJ2-3 and V is TRBV20-1; D is uncertain. Germline values: CDR1 DFQATT, CDR2 SNEGSKA (reference sequence). The CDR3 is 11 residues long. V was cut by 4 bases and J by 4 bases, with 6 bases left in between. The CDR3 here is CSATGSDTQYF. CDR3 coding DNA: TGCAGTGCTACTGGGTCAGATACGCAGTATTTT.

The table lists this clonotype with many counts. The chain joins TRBV4-3 to TRBJ1-6; D call uncertain. V was trimmed by 1 base and J by 7 bases, leaving 11 bases between them. Per germline, CDR1 LGHNA and CDR2 YSLEER. The CDR3 loop spans 15 amino acids. The CDR3 loop is CASSQVPGANSPLHF. CDR3 sequence (DNA): TGCGCCAGCAGCCAAGTGCCAGGAGCGAATTCACCCCTCCACTTT.

V usage is TRBV5-1 and J usage is TRBJ2-7, with a tentative D call TRBD2 (6 bases). Germline CDR1 SGHRS, CDR2 YFSETQ. V dropped 4 bases and J dropped 10 bases, with 18 bases sitting between them. This CDR3 has 13 amino acids. CDR3 sequence reads: CASSLGLAEAQYF. The CDR3 nucleotides read TGCGCCAGCAGCCTGGGACTTGCGGAGGCCCAGTACTTC.

A few counts support this clonotype. This rearrangement joins TRBV6-1 to TRBJ2-5; 7 bases are a match to TRBD2. CDR3 length: 15 amino acids. The junction had 6 bases not matched to a gene; V was cut back by 4 bases and J by 1 base. Germline V gene lookup returns CDR1 MNHNS and CDR2 SASEGT. The CDR3 region has the DNA TGTGCCAGCAGTGCCCAAGGACTAGGCCAAGAGACCCAGTACTTC. Protein: CASSAQGLGQETQYF.

The rearrangement joins TRBV6-6 to TRBJ2-3; maybe TRBD1 (6 bases). V was cut by 5 bases and J by 4 bases, with 16 bases left in between. This CDR3 spans 15 amino acids. The germline CDR1 and CDR2 sequences are MNHNY and SVGAGI (reference sequence). The CDR3 here is CASSTHGTPADTQYF. The CDR3 region has the DNA TGTGCCAGCAGTACTCACGGGACACCGGCAGATACGCAGTATTTT.